A selection of T cell receptor beta chains follows, all from one sample in a study of radiation and T cells in renal cell carcinoma. TCRdb's copy holds only in-frame clones and misses some; the assay was immunoSEQ multiplex PCR. The profile shows some 70,000 clones, about 81% of them singletons. The sequencing used blood, collected from a patient whose treatment included radiotherapy and nephrectomy. The receptor source for this set is a man in his sixties with renal cell carcinoma. CDR3s include the opening cysteine and the closing phenylalanine or tryptophan. D genes are given only for firm matches. Only part of the rows carry a size: once, few, many, or a class if the clone is expanded.

J | length | V | size | D | CDR3 | DNA
TRBJ2-7 | 17 | TRBV4-1 | . | TRBD2 | CASSQVRASGGSYEQYF | TGCGCCAGCAGCCAAGTTCGAGCTAGCGGGGGGTCCTACGAGCAGTACTTC
TRBJ1-1 | 11 | TRBV28 | . | . | CASSERVKAFF | TGTGCCAGCAGTGAGAGGGTAAAGGCTTTCTTT
TRBJ2-3 | 14 | TRBV27 | few | . | CASTRSGVPDTQYF | TGTGCCAGCACCCGGTCGGGGGTTCCAGATACGCAGTATTTT
TRBJ1-5 | 14 | TRBV6-1 | once | . | CASRENTGIVAQHF | TGTGCCAGCAGGGAAAATACAGGGATCGTGGCCCAGCATTTT
TRBJ2-3 | 13 | TRBV27 | . | . | CASRAGGPDTQYF | TGTGCCAGTCGGGCCGGGGGGCCAGATACGCAGTATTTT
TRBJ2-7 | 14 | TRBV18 | once | . | CASSPPVQVYEQYF | TGTGCCAGCTCACCACCGGTTCAGGTCTACGAGCAGTACTTC
TRBJ2-7 | 14 | TRBV19 | . | . | CASSIKGRSYEQYF | TGTGCCAGTAGTATTAAGGGGAGGTCCTACGAGCAGTACTTC
TRBJ2-1 | 16 | TRBV19 | . | TRBD2 | CAARESGSSTYNEQFF | TGTGCCGCCCGGGAGAGCGGGAGTTCTACCTACAATGAGCAGTTCTTC
TRBJ2-7 | 19 | TRBV5-1 | . | . | CASSFVSWSGVRASYEQYF | TGCGCCAGCAGCTTCGTATCCTGGTCCGGGGTGAGGGCCTCCTACGAGCAGTACTTC
TRBJ2-6 | 17 | TRBV11-2 | . | . | CASSLEGSMAGANVLTF | TGTGCCAGCAGCCTCGAAGGCTCGATGGCTGGGGCCAACGTCCTGACTTTC
TRBJ2-3 | 17 | TRBV9 | . | TRBD2 | CASSVLSSGSGTDTQYF | TGTGCCAGCAGCGTCCTTAGTAGCGGGAGTGGAACAGATACGCAGTATTTT
TRBJ2-2 | 15 | TRBV28 | . | TRBD1 | CASSLSDRVAGELFF | TGTGCCAGCAGTTTGTCGGACAGGGTGGCCGGGGAGCTGTTTTTT
TRBJ2-5 | 14 | TRBV5-1 | . | . | CASSLVDLQETQYF | TGCGCCAGCAGCTTGGTAGACCTTCAAGAGACCCAGTACTTC
TRBJ2-1 | 15 | TRBV7-6 | few | . | CASSLDLGPTNEQFF | TGTGCCAGCAGCTTAGACCTAGGTCCCACCAATGAGCAGTTCTTC
TRBJ1-6 | 15 | TRBV5-1 | once | TRBD1 | CASSLSGQGLSPLHF | TGCGCCAGCAGCCTATCGGGACAGGGACTGTCACCCCTCCACTTT
TRBJ2-7 | 12 | TRBV5-4 | once | . | CASSLRRGEQYF | TGTGCCAGCAGCTTGAGGAGGGGCGAGCAGTACTTC
TRBJ1-5 | 15 | TRBV2 | few | TRBD1 | CASSAGRGQNQPQHF | TGTGCCAGCAGTGCGGGCAGGGGGCAAAATCAGCCCCAGCATTTT
TRBJ2-3 | 15 | TRBV19 | . | TRBD2 | CASMVLAGATDTQYF | TGTGCCAGTATGGTCCTAGCGGGAGCTACAGATACGCAGTATTTT
TRBJ2-7 | 12 | TRBV7-9 | . | . | CASSLDRNKQYF | TGTGCCAGCAGCTTAGACCGGAATAAGCAGTACTTC
TRBJ1-2 | 16 | TRBV15 | . | . | CATSRDYRGANYGYTF | TGTGCCACCAGCAGAGATTATAGGGGAGCTAACTATGGCTACACCTTC
TRBJ2-3 | 12 | TRBV29-1 | . | . | CSGQAGADTQYF | TGCAGCGGACAGGCAGGAGCAGATACGCAGTATTTT
TRBJ2-1 | 13 | TRBV7-9 | . | . | CASSISEASEQFF | TGTGCCAGCAGCATTAGCGAGGCTAGCGAGCAGTTCTTC
TRBJ2-5 | 17 | TRBV7-2 | . | . | CASSYPTMGNYQETQYF | TGTGCCAGCAGCTACCCGACTATGGGGAACTACCAAGAGACCCAGTACTTC
TRBJ2-3 | 15 | TRBV16 | . | TRBD2 | CASSQRSGRGDTQYF | TGTGCCAGCAGCCAAAGGAGCGGGAGAGGGGATACGCAGTATTTT
TRBJ2-3 | 18 | TRBV9 | . | TRBD2 | CASSEGRIAGGSTDTQYF | TGTGCCAGCAGCGAGGGGCGGATAGCGGGAGGGAGCACAGATACGCAGTATTTT
TRBJ2-7 | 15 | TRBV28 | . | TRBD2 | CASSLQREGLHEQYF | TGTGCCAGCAGTTTACAGCGGGAGGGCCTCCACGAGCAGTACTTC
TRBJ2-3 | 17 | TRBV7-2 | . | TRBD2 | CASSSDPGLAYTDTQYF | TGTGCCAGCAGCTCCGATCCGGGACTAGCGTACACAGATACGCAGTATTTT